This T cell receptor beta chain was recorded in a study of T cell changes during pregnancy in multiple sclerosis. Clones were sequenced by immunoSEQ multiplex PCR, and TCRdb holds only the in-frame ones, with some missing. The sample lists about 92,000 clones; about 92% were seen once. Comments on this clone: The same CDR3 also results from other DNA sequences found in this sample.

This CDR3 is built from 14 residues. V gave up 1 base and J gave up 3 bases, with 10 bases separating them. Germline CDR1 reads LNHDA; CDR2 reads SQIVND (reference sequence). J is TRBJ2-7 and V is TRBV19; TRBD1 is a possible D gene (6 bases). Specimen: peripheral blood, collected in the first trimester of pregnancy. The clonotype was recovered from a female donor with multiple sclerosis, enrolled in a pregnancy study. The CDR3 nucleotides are TGTGCCAGTAGTATAGTAGGGACAAGCTACGAGCAGTACTTC. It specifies CASSIVGTSYEQYF.